This TCR beta chain was sequenced during a study of OX40 agonist ivuxolimab in advanced cancers. Looking at the study overall: Subjects had a mean age of around 60 years, with a range of roughly 20 to 79; more than 75% were male. Two patients with cutaneous melanoma and one with hepatocellular carcinoma, three in total, showed partial responses.

V trimming: 7 bases; J trimming: 1 base; junction bases outside the gene matches: 9. CDR1 and CDR2 (germline): SNHLY, FYNNEI. The length of the CDR3 is 15 residues. Concerning this clone: Its target is not known.

Study outcomes and limitations: Low normalized T-cell clonal expansion was additionally recorded for some nonresponders. In general, CD8+ T cells held more expanded clones than CD4+ did, on average.

Sequenced by immunoSEQ multiplex PCR; TCRdb stores in-frame clones only, minus some. This table holds 98,000 or so clones, roughly nine tenths found once. The receptor was derived from an adult with an advanced solid tumor such as melanoma, head and neck, liver or kidney cancer. V gene TRBV2 combines with J gene TRBJ2-5; 7 positions agree with TRBD2. The sample was CD4+ or CD8+ T cells sorted from blood, taken in a trial of the OX40 agonist ivuxolimab. DNA for the CDR3: TGTGCCAGCATGAGTCTAGCGGCGGTCCAAGAGACCCAGTACTTC. This sequence encodes CASMSLAAVQETQYF.